This T cell receptor (beta chain) was observed in a study of vaccination and CD4 T cells after COVID-19. Study context: Convalescent participants consisted of six males and four females, two being Hispanic. Notes on the study in general: Within the convalescent patients, a median around 90% of the SARS-CoV-2-reactive clones were ones that appeared only post-vaccination. Convalescent patient numbers were relatively low, with no early post-infection timepoints.

The treatment is: roughly 10-day PBMC culture with coronavirus spike peptide pools or control peptides (ViraFEST assay). Sequenced with the Oncomine TCR Beta short-read assay was DNA taken from cultured CD4+ T cells. Genomic DNA from cultured CD4+ T cells was extracted. TCRdb re-analysed the PCR reads in MiXCR, keeping a single row per CDR3 protein. The data hold around 15,000 distinct CDR3 sequences, with about 46% observed a single time. With respect to this clonotype: Its antigen remains unidentified. One junction end disagrees with the germline gene, perhaps due to a read error.

CDR1 MNHNS and CDR2 SASEGT come from the germline V gene. This CDR3 spans 14 amino acids. The V and J genes are TRBV6-1 and TRBJ2-1; weak D call: TRBD1 (6 bases). Sequencing was carried out using CD4+ T cells from blood, cultured in vitro. The source of this sequence is a human donor who had recovered from COVID-19. CDR3 DNA sequence: TGTGCCAGCAGACCCGCAGGGGATTACAATGAGCGGTTCTTC. Encoded protein: CASRPAGDYNERFF.